These T cell receptor beta chains were read from a single sample in a study of cytomegalovirus exposure and HLA in healthy donors. Repertoires were generated with immunoSEQ multiplex PCR, while TCRdb's copy carries only in-frame clones and drops some. Its table lists approximately 140,000 clones. Sample: PBMCs. The receptors were sampled from a woman between 50 and 59 years old in good health and CMV-seronegative. Each CDR3 is given with its conserved first and last residue. Each record gives: V gene, J gene, D gene, CDR3 DNA, CDR3 protein. A D gene is named only where the DNA matches it firmly.

TRBV5-4	TRBJ2-7	-	TGTGCCAGCAGCTTGCCCTTAAGCTTCGACGAGCAGTACTTC	CASSLPLSFDEQYF
TRBV5-1	TRBJ2-5	TRBD2	TGCGCCAGCAGCTTGCTGTCTAGCGGGGGAGGAGAGACCCAGTACTTC	CASSLLSSGGGETQYF
TRBV28	TRBJ2-7	TRBD1	TGTGCCAGCAGTTCCCGCTGGGGGACAGGGGTCTACGAGCAGTACTTC	CASSSRWGTGVYEQYF
TRBV6-1	TRBJ2-5	-	TGTGCCAGCAGTGGGAGGCTCCTGCTCGCGAGTAACCAAGAGACCCAGTACTTC	CASSGRLLLASNQETQYF
TRBV18	TRBJ1-4	TRBD1	TGTGCCAGCTCACCCCCGACAGGGGGGAAACTGTTTTTT	CASSPPTGGKLFF
TRBV5-5	TRBJ2-7	-	TGTGCCAGCAGCTTGGTCCAGGGTAGGGACGAGCAGTACTTC	CASSLVQGRDEQYF
TRBV7-9	TRBJ1-2	TRBD1	TGTGCCAGCAGTACCCGACAGGGCGGCTACACCTTC	CASSTRQGGYTF
TRBV5-6	TRBJ2-1	-	TGTGCCAGCAGCTTGGGGCCCGAGCAGTTCTTC	CASSLGPEQFF
TRBV7-9	TRBJ1-2	-	TGTGCCAGCAGCTTAGACAGGGTTAATGGCTACACCTTC	CASSLDRVNGYTF
TRBV5-1	TRBJ1-2	TRBD1	TGCGCCAGCAGCCATGCCGGGACAGGGGGAGTTTTTAACTATGGCTACACCTTC	CASSHAGTGGVFNYGYTF
TRBV6-5	TRBJ1-1	-	TGTGCCAGCAGTCTCAGCAGCGGGGGCCTCACTGAAGCTTTCTTT	CASSLSSGGLTEAFF
TRBV4-2	TRBJ2-7	TRBD2	TGTGCCAGCAGCCAAGGAGCGGGGGCCGATTTCGGCTACGAGCAGTACTTC	CASSQGAGADFGYEQYF
TRBV5-4	TRBJ2-5	TRBD2	TGTGCCAGCACCCTAGCGGGGGGGCACGAGACCCAGTACTTC	CASTLAGGHETQYF
TRBV7-2	TRBJ2-7	-	TGTGCCAGCAGCTTGAGGACGGGGGCCTACGAGCAGTACTTC	CASSLRTGAYEQYF
TRBV5-1	TRBJ1-5	TRBD1	TGCGCCAGCAGCTTGGAGGGGGCAGATCAGCCCCAGCATTTT	CASSLEGADQPQHF
TRBV5-6	TRBJ2-3	-	TGTGCCAGCAGCTTGAGAGCGGGTCCAGATACGCAGTATTTT	CASSLRAGPDTQYF
TRBV5-6	TRBJ2-5	TRBD2	TGTGCCAGCAGCACAGGACTAGCAGGAGAGACCCAGTACTTC	CASSTGLAGETQYF
TRBV28	TRBJ1-2	TRBD1	TGTGCCAGCAGTTCAGGGACAGTCTATGGCTGCACCTTC	CASSSGTVYGCTF
TRBV6-5	TRBJ2-7	TRBD1	TGTGCCAGCAGTTACTACGGGACAGGGGAGAGCGAGCAGTACTTC	CASSYYGTGESEQYF
TRBV19	TRBJ2-5	-	TGTGCCAGTAGTACTGGGGGGGGGCAGGGGGCTGGAAGGGGGAAGACCCAGTACTTC	CASSTGGGQGAGRGKTQYF
TRBV5-5	TRBJ1-6	TRBD1	TGTGCCAGCAGCGCGACAGGGGATTCACCCCTCCACTTT	CASSATGDSPLHF
TRBV4-1	TRBJ1-1	TRBD1	TGCGCCAGCAGCCCAATGGACAGGGAGGATTCGAACACTGAAGCTTTCTTT	CASSPMDREDSNTEAFF
TRBV6-5	TRBJ2-2	TRBD1	TGTGCCAGCAGTTACGGGGACAGAGGCACCGGGGAGCTGTTTTTT	CASSYGDRGTGELFF
TRBV7-9	TRBJ2-2	-	TGTGCCAGCAGCCGTCGAGCGGCGGATGTCGTCGGGGAGCTGTTTTTT	CASSRRAADVVGELFF
TRBV7-9	TRBJ1-4	-	TGTGCCAGCAGCTACGGACAGCCTAATGAAAAACTGTTTTTT	CASSYGQPNEKLFF
TRBV29-1	TRBJ1-1	TRBD1	TGCAGCGTCAGACAGGGCGACACTGAAGCTTTCTTT	CSVRQGDTEAFF
TRBV9	TRBJ2-2	TRBD2	TGTGCCAGCAGCGTAGCCGGGACTAGCGGGGAGCTGTTTTTT	CASSVAGTSGELFF
TRBV19	TRBJ2-3	TRBD2	TGTGCCAGTTGCTCTAGCGGGGGGGCCGATACGCAGTATTTT	CASCSSGGADTQYF
TRBV7-2	TRBJ2-1	TRBD2	TGTGCCAGCAGCTCACGGGGGGACCCCTCCTACAATGAGCAGTTCTTC	CASSSRGDPSYNEQFF
TRBV5-1	TRBJ2-3	TRBD2	TGCGCCAGCACGGAGGGCGGGGGGGCCGGGACAGATACGCAGTATTTT	CASTEGGGAGTDTQYF
TRBV10-1	TRBJ2-1	TRBD1	TGCGCCAGCAGCTTCGACTCACCGGGACAGGGGCCCTACAATGAGCAGTTCTTC	CASSFDSPGQGPYNEQFF
TRBV29-1	TRBJ2-1	TRBD2	TGCAGCGTTGAAGATCTCAGCGGGAGGAGGAATGAGCAGTTCTTC	CSVEDLSGRRNEQFF
TRBV18	TRBJ1-1	-	TGTGCCAGCTCAACCTCGGGGAACACTGAAGCTTTCTTT	CASSTSGNTEAFF
TRBV18	TRBJ2-2	TRBD1	TGTGCCAGCTCACCACCGGAGGGACAGGCCAACACCGGGGAGCTGTTTTTT	CASSPPEGQANTGELFF
TRBV5-1	TRBJ1-5	-	TGCGCCAGCAGCTTGGGAGGTTTCGCGGATCAGCCCCAGCATTTT	CASSLGGFADQPQHF
TRBV30	TRBJ2-3	TRBD1	TGTGCCTGGATAGAAGACAGGGCGGTTCCAGATACGCAGTATTTT	CAWIEDRAVPDTQYF
TRBV6-5	TRBJ1-5	-	TGTGCCAGCAGCGGGGGAACAGGGCCCCAGCATTTT	CASSGGTGPQHF
TRBV18	TRBJ2-7	-	TGTGCCAGCTCACCCTGGACATCCTACGAGCAGTACTTC	CASSPWTSYEQYF
TRBV10-3	TRBJ2-7	TRBD2	TGTGCCATCAGTGAGCGGGAGCGGGAGGGCTACGAGCAGTACTTC	CAISEREREGYEQYF
TRBV30	TRBJ1-2	-	TGTGCCTTCAAGGGGGTAGGGGCTGGCTACACCTTC	CAFKGVGAGYTF